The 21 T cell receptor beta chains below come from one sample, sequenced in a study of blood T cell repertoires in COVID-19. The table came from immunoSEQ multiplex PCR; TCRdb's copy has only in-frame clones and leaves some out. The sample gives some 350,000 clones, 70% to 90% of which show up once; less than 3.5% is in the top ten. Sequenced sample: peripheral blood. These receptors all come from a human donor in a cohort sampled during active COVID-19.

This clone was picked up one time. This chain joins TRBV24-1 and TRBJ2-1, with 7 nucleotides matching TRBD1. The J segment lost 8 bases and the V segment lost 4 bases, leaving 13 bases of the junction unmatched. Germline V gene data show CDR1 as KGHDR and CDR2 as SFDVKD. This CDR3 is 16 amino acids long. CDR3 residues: CATSDVSKDRVHEQFF. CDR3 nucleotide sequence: TGTGCCACCAGTGACGTATCGAAAGACAGGGTCCATGAGCAGTTCTTC.

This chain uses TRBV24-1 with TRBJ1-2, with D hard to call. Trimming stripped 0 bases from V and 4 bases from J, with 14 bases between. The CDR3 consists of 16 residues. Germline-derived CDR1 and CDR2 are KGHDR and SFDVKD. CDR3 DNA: TGTGCCACCAGTGATTTGCATCTTACCGGGGTCTATGGCTACACCTTC. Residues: CATSDLHLTGVYGYTF.

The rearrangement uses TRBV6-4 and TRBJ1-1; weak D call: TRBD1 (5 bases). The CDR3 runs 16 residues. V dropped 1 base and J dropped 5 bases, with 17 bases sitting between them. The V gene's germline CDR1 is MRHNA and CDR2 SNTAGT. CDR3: CASSDCLEDSTTEAFF. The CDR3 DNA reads TGTGCCAGCAGTGACTGCCTAGAAGACAGCACGACTGAAGCTTTCTTT.

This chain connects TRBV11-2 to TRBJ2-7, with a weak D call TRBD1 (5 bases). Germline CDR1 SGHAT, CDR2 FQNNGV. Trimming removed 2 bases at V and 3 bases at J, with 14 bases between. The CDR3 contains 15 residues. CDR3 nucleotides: TGTGCCAGCAGCTTATCCCCGTCCAGGGTCTACGAGCAGTACTTC. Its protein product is CASSLSPSRVYEQYF.

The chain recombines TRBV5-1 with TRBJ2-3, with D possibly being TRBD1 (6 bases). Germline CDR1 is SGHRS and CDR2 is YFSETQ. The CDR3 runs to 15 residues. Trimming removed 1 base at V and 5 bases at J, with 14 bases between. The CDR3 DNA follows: TGCGCCAGCAGCTTGACAGGGCAAGTCATAGATACGCAGTATTTT. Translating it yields CASSLTGQVIDTQYF.

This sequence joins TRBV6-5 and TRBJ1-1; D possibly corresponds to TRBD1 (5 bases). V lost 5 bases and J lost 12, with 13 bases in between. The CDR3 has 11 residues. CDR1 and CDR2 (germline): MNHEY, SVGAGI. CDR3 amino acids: CASSRQMRTFF. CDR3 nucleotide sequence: TGTGCCAGCAGTAGACAGATGAGGACTTTCTTT.

In DNA, the CDR3 is TGTGCCAGCAGTATCGGGACAGGGGTTGCTTCACCCCTCCACTTT. Translation gives CASSIGTGVASPLHF. The chain recombines TRBV6-5 with TRBJ1-6, with 10 bases that match TRBD1. V dropped 5 bases and J dropped 9; count of bases not matched to a gene: 7. The CDR3 runs 15 residues. Germline CDR1 is MNHEY and CDR2 is SVGAGI.

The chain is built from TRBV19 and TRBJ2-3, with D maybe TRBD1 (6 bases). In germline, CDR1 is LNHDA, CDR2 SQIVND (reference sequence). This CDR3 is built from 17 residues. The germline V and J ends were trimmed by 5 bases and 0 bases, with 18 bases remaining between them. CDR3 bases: TGTGCCAGTAGTTCTGAACAGGGAGCCTCTAGCACAGATACGCAGTATTTT. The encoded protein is CASSSEQGASSTDTQYF.

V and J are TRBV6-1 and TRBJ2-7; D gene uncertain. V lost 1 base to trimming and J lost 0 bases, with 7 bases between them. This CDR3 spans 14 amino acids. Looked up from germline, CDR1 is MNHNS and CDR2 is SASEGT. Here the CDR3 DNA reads TGTGCCAGCAGTGAAGATACTGTCTCCTACGAGCAGTACTTC. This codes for CASSEDTVSYEQYF.

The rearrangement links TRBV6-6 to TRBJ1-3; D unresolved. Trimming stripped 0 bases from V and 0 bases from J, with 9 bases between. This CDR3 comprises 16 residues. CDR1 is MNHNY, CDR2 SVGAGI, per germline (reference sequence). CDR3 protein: CASSYSRLRSGNTIYF. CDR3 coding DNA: TGTGCCAGCAGTTACTCGCGGCTCCGCTCTGGAAACACCATATATTTT.

This CDR3 reads CASTSPNEQFF. Here the CDR3 DNA reads TGTGCCAGCACGAGCCCCAATGAGCAGTTCTTC. This chain connects TRBV2 to TRBJ2-1; D is unclear. The CDR3 has 11 amino acids. Trimming cost V 7 bases and J 6 bases, with 7 bases left between them. The germline gives CDR1 SNHLY, CDR2 FYNNEI.

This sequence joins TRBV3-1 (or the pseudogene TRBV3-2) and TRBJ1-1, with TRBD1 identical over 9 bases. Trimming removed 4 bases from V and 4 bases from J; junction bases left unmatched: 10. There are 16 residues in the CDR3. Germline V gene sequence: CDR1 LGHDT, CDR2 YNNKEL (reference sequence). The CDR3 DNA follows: TGTGCCAGCAGCCCAAACCATGGGACAGGGCGCACTGAAGCTTTCTTT. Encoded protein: CASSPNHGTGRTEAFF.

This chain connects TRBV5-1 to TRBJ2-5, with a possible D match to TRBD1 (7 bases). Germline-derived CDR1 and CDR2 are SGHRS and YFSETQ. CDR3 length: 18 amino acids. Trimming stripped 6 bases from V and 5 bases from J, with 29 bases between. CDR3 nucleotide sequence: TGCGCCAGCACTAGGAAGGCCGTCAGGGGGGACCCCGGGGAGACCCAGTACTTC. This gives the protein CASTRKAVRGDPGETQYF.

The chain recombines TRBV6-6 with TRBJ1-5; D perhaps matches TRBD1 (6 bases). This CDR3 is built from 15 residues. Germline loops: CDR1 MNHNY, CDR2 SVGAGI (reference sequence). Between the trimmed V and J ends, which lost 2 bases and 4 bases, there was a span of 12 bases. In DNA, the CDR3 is TGTGCCAGCAGTTACGTCGGGCAGGGGAATCAGCCCCAGCATTTT. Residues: CASSYVGQGNQPQHF.

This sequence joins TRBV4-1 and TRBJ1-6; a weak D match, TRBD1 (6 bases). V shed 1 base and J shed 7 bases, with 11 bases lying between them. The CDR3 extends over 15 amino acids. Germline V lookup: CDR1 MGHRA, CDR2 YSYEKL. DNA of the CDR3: TGCGCCAGCAGCCAAGCCCCAGGGGCGAATTCACCCCTCCACTTT. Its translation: CASSQAPGANSPLHF.

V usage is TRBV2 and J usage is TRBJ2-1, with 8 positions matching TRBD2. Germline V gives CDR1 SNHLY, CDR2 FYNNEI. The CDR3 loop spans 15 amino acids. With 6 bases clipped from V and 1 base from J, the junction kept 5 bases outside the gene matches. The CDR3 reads CASRRSGGSYNEQFF. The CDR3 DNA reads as TGTGCCAGCAGACGAAGCGGGGGTTCCTACAATGAGCAGTTCTTC.

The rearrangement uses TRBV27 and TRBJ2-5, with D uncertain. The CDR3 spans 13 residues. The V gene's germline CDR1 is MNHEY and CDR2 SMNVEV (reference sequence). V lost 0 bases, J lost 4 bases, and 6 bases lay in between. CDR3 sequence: CASSLSYLETQYF. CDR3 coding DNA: TGTGCCAGCAGTTTATCGTATCTAGAGACCCAGTACTTC.

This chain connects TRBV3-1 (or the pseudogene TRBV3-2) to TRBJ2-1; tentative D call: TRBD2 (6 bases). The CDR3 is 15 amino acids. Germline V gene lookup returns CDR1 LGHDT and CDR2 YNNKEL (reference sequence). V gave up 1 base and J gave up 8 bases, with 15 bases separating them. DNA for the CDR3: TGTGCCAGCAGCCAAGGTCGGGAGTTCTTGGATGAGCAGTTCTTC. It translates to CASSQGREFLDEQFF.

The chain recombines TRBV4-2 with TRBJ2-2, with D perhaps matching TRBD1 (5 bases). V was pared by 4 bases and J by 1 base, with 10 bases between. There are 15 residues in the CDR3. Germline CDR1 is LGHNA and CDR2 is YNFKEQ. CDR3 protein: CASSPGSVNTGELFF. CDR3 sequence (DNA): TGTGCCAGCAGCCCAGGGTCGGTGAACACCGGGGAGCTGTTTTTT.

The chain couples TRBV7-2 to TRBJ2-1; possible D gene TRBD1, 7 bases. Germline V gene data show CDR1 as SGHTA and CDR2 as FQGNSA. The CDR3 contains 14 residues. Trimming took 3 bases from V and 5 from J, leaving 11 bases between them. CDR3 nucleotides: TGTGCCAGCAGCTTCCAGGGGGAGGACAATGAGCAGTTCTTC. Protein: CASSFQGEDNEQFF.

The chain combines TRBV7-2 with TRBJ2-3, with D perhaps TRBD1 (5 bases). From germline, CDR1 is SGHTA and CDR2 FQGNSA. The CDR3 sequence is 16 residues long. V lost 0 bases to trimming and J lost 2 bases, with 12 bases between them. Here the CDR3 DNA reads TGTGCCAGCAGCTTAGCGATACAGGTCCTCACAGATACGCAGTATTTT. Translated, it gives CASSLAIQVLTDTQYF.